The rows below give T cell receptor beta chains drawn from one sample of a study of shared clonotypes between healthy human individuals. This table comes from immunoSEQ multiplex PCR, and its TCRdb copy is limited to in-frame clones, with some not included. The profile shows roughly 2.1 million clones, just over 90% of them singletons. Material for sequencing was naive CD8+ T cells from PBMCs. The source is a man aged 18 to 29 in good health. Some clones in this sample may be carry-over from other donors' samples. CDR3s include the opening cysteine and the closing phenylalanine or tryptophan. D genes are given only for firm matches. Clone size appears in some rows only: once, few, many, or a class for an expanded clone.

j_call | v_call | d_call | clone_size | cdr3_length | cdr3_nt | cdr3_aa
TRBJ2-3 | TRBV28 | TRBD1 | - | 15 | TGTGCCAGCAGTAGGGACAGGGGATACCCAGATACGCAGTATTTT | CASSRDRGYPDTQYF
TRBJ1-2 | TRBV7-9 | - | - | 15 | TGTGCCAGCAGCTTTCTACAGAGGACAACTATGGGCTACACCTTC | CASSFLQRTTMGYTF
TRBJ1-1 | TRBV12-5 | - | - | 13 | TGTGCTAGTGGTTTGGACGTGAACACTGAAGCTTTCTTT | CASGLDVNTEAFF
TRBJ2-3 | TRBV29-1 | - | once | 16 | TGCAGCGTTGAAGGTCCCGATAGCGGCAGCACAGATACGCAGTATTTT | CSVEGPDSGSTDTQYF
TRBJ2-2 | TRBV28 | TRBD2 | once | 17 | TGTGCCAGCAGTTCGACTAGCGGGAGGGCCTGGACCGGGGAGCTGTTTTTT | CASSSTSGRAWTGELFF
TRBJ2-5 | TRBV4-1 | - | - | 14 | TGCGCCAGCAGCCTCCAGGATTTCCAAGAGACCCAGTACTTC | CASSLQDFQETQYF
TRBJ2-7 | TRBV7-9 | TRBD1 | - | 16 | TGTGCCAGCAGCCCGAGGGACAGATTCGTCACCTACGAGCAGTACTTC | CASSPRDRFVTYEQYF
TRBJ2-7 | TRBV6-1 | TRBD2 | - | 15 | TGTGCCAGCAGTGGGATGGCGGGGGTGGTCTACGAGCAGTACTTC | CASSGMAGVVYEQYF
TRBJ2-7 | TRBV7-9 | - | once | 16 | TGTGCCAGCAGCGGTACCGAGGTAGGGACCAGCTACGAGCAGTACTTC | CASSGTEVGTSYEQYF
TRBJ2-3 | TRBV27 | TRBD2 | - | 16 | TGTGCCAGCAGTCTAAGGCTAGCGGGAGGACCCGATACGCAGTATTTT | CASSLRLAGGPDTQYF
TRBJ2-5 | TRBV7-9 | - | - | 13 | TGTGCCAGCAGACGACAGGATCAAGAGACCCAGTACTTC | CASRRQDQETQYF
TRBJ1-2 | TRBV7-2 | - | - | 13 | TGTGCCAGCAGCTTCAAGACCAACTATGGCTACACCTTC | CASSFKTNYGYTF
TRBJ1-1 | TRBV6-5 | - | - | 13 | TGTGCCAGTAGTCTTGACCTGGGCGCTGAAGCTTTCTTT | CASSLDLGAEAFF
TRBJ2-4 | TRBV5-4 | - | - | 16 | TGTGCCAGCAGCTTGGGCGTAGAGCTAGCCAAAAACATTCAGTACTTC | CASSLGVELAKNIQYF